This record looks at one TCR beta chain sequence and its context. The authors prepared the TCRbeta library with unique molecular identifiers. MiXCR was run by TCRdb on the PCR reads, yielding one entry per CDR3 protein. Of around 600,000 distinct CDR3 sequences listed, roughly 10% are singletons. Trimming pared 5 bases from V and 4 bases from J, leaving 15 bases between. The CDR3 runs 15 residues. CDR1 and CDR2 (germline): SQVTM, ANQGSEA. This record belongs to a study of T-cell reconstitution after alpha-beta-depleted transplantation in children. This clonotype was obtained from a human donor who donated a stem cell graft to a child with acute myeloid leukemia. This chain links TRBV29-1 with TRBJ2-6, with D maybe TRBD1 (7 bases). Sample: PBMCs from the stem cell graft donor, taken from the stem cell graft. The CDR3 sequence: CSVSQGGGGANVLTF. The DNA for the CDR3 is TGCAGCGTTTCCCAGGGGGGTGGGGGGGCCAACGTCCTGACTTTC.